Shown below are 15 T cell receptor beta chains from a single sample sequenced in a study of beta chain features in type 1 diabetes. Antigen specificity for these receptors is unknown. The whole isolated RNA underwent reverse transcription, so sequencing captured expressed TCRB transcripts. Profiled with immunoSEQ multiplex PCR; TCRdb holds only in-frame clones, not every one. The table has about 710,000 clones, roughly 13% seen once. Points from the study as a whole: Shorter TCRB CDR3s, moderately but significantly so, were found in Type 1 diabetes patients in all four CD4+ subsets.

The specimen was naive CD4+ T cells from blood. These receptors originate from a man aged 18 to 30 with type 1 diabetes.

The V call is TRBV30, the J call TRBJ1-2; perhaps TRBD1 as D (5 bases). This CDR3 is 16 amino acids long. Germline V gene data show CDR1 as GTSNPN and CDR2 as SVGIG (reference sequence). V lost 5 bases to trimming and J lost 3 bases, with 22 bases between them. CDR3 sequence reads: CAWPPIAGQRDYGYTF. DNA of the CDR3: TGTGCCTGGCCCCCCATTGCGGGGCAGAGGGACTATGGCTACACCTTC.

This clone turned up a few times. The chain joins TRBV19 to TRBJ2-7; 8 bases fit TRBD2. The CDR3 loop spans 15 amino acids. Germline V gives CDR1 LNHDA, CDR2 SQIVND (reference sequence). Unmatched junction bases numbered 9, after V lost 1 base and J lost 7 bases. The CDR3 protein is CASSIVASGRREQYF. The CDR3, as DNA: TGTGCCAGTAGTATAGTGGCGAGCGGGAGACGAGAGCAGTACTTC.

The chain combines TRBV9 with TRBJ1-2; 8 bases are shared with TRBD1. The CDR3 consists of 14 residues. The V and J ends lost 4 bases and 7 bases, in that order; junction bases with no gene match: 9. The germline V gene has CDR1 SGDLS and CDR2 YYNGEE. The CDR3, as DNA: TGTGCCAGCAGCCCGGACAGGGTCTTTAGTGGCTACACCTTC. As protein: CASSPDRVFSGYTF.

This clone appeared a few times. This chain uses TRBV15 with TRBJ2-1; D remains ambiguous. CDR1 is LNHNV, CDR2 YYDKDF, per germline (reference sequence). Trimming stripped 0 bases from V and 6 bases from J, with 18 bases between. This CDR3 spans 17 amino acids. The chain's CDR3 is CATSRDVQGSGVNEQFF. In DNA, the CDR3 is TGTGCCACCAGCAGAGATGTTCAAGGGTCCGGCGTCAATGAGCAGTTCTTC.

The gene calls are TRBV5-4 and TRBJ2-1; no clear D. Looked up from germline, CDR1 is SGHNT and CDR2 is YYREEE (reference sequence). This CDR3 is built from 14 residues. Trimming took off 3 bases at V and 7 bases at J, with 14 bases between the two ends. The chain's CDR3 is CASSSPPVRNEQFF. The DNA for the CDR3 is TGTGCCAGCAGCTCCCCGCCGGTGAGAAATGAGCAGTTCTTC.

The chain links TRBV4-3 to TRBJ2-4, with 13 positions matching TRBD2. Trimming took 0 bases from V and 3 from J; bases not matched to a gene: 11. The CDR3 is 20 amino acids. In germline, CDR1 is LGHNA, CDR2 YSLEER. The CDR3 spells CASSQDLGLAGALVKNIQYF. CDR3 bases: TGCGCCAGCAGCCAAGATCTAGGACTAGCGGGGGCGTTAGTCAAAAACATTCAGTACTTC.

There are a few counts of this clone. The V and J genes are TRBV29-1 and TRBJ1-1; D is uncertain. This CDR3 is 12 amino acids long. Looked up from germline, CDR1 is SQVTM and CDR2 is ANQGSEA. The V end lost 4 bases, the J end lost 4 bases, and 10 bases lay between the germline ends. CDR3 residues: CSVVRGFTEAFF. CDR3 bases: TGCAGCGTTGTTAGAGGTTTCACTGAAGCTTTCTTT. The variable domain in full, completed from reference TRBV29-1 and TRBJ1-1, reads SAVISQKPSRDICQRGTSLTIQCQVDSQVTMMFWYRQQPGQSLTLIATANQGSEATYESGFVIDKFPISRPNLTFSTLTVSNMSPEDSSIYLCSVVRGFTEAFFGQGTRLTVV.

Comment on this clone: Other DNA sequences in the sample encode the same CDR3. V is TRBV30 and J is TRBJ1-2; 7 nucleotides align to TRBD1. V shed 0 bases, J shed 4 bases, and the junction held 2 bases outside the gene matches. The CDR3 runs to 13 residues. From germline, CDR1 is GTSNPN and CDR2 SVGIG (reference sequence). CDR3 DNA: TGTGCCTGGAGTGTGCGACAGGGCTATGGCTACACCTTC. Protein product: CAWSVRQGYGYTF.

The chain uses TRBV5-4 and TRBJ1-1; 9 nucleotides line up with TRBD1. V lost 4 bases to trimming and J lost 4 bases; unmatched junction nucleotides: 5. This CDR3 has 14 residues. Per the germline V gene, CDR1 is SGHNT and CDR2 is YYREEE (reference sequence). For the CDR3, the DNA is TGTGCCAGCAGCCGTAACAGGGGGCCCACTGAAGCTTTCTTT. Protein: CASSRNRGPTEAFF.

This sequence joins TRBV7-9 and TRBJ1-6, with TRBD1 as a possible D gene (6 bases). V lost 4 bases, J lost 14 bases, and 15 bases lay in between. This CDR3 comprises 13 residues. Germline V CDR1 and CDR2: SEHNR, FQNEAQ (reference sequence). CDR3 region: CASSYTGSGTLHF. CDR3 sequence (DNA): TGTGCCAGCAGCTACACAGGGTCAGGGACCCTCCACTTT.

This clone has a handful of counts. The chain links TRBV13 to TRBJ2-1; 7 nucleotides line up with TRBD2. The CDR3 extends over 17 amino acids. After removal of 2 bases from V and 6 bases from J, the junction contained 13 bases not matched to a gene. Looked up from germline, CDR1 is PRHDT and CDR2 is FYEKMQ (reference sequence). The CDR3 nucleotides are TGTGCCAGCAGCTTACTCCTAGCGGACCCCGAGCTCAATGAGCAGTTCTTC. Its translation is CASSLLLADPELNEQFF.

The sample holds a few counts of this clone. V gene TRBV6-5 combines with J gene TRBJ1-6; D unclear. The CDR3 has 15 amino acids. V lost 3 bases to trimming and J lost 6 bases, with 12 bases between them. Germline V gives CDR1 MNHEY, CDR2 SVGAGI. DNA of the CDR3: TGTGCCAGCAGTTATGGCACAGTGGGTAATTCACCCCTCCACTTT. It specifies CASSYGTVGNSPLHF.

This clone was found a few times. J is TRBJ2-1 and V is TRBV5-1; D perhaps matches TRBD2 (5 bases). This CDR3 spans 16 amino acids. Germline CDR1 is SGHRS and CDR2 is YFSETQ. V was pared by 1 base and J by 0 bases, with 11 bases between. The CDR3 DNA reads TGCGCCAGCAGCTTGAAGTTAGGGAGCTCCTACAATGAGCAGTTCTTC. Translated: CASSLKLGSSYNEQFF.

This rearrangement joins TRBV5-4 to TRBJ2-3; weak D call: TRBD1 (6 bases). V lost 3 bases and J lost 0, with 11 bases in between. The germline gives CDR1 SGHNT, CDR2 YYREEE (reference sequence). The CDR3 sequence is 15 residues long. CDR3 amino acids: CASSSKTGSTDTQYF. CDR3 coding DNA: TGTGCCAGCAGCTCAAAAACAGGGAGCACAGATACGCAGTATTTT.

CDR3: CASSRYRDTYNEQFF. Written as DNA, the CDR3 is TGTGCCAGCAGCCGCTACAGGGACACCTACAATGAGCAGTTCTTC. The rearrangement uses TRBV2 and TRBJ2-1, with D maybe TRBD1 (6 bases). This CDR3 is 15 amino acids long. CDR1 and CDR2 from the germline V gene are SNHLY and FYNNEI. Between the trimmed V and J ends, which lost 6 bases and 2 bases, there was a span of 14 bases.